The clone carrying this TCR beta chain turned up a few times. What it binds is not known. The CDR3 contains 14 residues. CDR1 is LNHDA, CDR2 SQIVND, per germline (reference sequence). Deletions cut 7 bases from V and 1 base from J, with 13 bases between. The data originate from a study of T-cell reconstitution after alpha-beta-depleted transplantation in children. General study points: Recipient T cells and thymic progenitors that survived were the source of the high TCRbeta diversity seen at day 60 in some patients. T-cell counts and diversity at one year post-transplant came mainly from newly produced T cells. After transplant, at about two months, alpha-beta T cells were reportedly derived from several hundred expanded graft clones.

Unique molecular identifiers tagged the TCRbeta library. TCRdb redid the calling of the PCR reads with MiXCR, one entry per CDR3 protein. The sample gives around 100,000 distinct CDR3 sequences, approximately 5.4% of which show up once; about 6% is in the top ten. This receptor was identified in a female patient under 10 years old who had a stem cell transplant for Fanconi anemia, so the T cells may come from the graft donor. The rearrangement uses TRBV19 and TRBJ1-1; D is uncertain. Specimen: PBMCs, mostly from graft donor cells, collected 60 days after TCRalphabeta/CD19-depleted stem cell transplant. The CDR3 region is CASTLDGENTEAFF. In DNA form, the CDR3 reads TGTGCCAGTACCCTTGACGGGGAGAACACTGAAGCTTTCTTT.